This TCR beta chain was recovered during a study of T-cell memory formation after mild COVID-19. TCRdb re-called the 5' RACE reads with MiXCR, one entry per CDR3 protein. The data contain 250,000 to 300,000 distinct CDR3 sequences, 15% to 20% of them singletons. Germline loops: CDR1 SGHAT, CDR2 FQDESV (reference sequence). This CDR3 spans 15 amino acids. With 5 bases removed from V and 2 bases from J, the gap between germline ends came to 15 bases. In the case of this clonotype: Its antigen is unidentified.

Whole-study findings and limits: Day 15 to 85 contractors were CD4/CD8 balanced; later expanders leaned CD4+. The pre-infection memory compartment contained some responding clones, suggesting cross-reactive memory joined. Among clones peaking at day 37 in the second wave, SARS-CoV-2 specificity remained unconfirmed.

Sequences were obtained from PBMCs or a T cell subset sorted from them (not recorded which). This clonotype was sampled from a man younger than 30 who had mild COVID-19 (a few samples of this study predate the infection). Cell type and time point are not known. The chain combines TRBV11-1 with TRBJ1-2; D gene ambiguous. The CDR3 sequence is CASSARSLGNYGYTF. CDR3 DNA sequence: TGTGCCAGCAGCGCGAGGTCACTGGGGAACTATGGCTACACCTTC.